Sequencing of this T cell receptor (beta chain) was carried out in a study of blood T cell repertoires in COVID-19. The overall study: Material from acute and convalescent COVID-19 was sourced from the United States, Italy and Spain.

In the authors' workflow: By means of reference gene primer amplification, nucleated cell counts were estimated. Generated by immunoSEQ multiplex PCR, the TCRdb table keeps only in-frame clones and is missing some. V and J calls and clone size are given by that table; D and trimming were obtained from the DNA. The sample gives approximately 220,000 clones, about 86% of which show up once; about 1.3% is in the top ten. This clone was seen a few times. This sequence was found in a woman in her thirties or forties with acute COVID-19. The sequencing sample was made of PBMCs or T cells enriched from blood (not recorded which).

CDR3 DNA sequence: TGTGCCAGCAGACCGGGAGGATATTCACCCCTCCACTTT. As protein: CASRPGGYSPLHF. The J gene is TRBJ1-6, the V gene TRBV27; D gene uncertain. V lost 6 bases and J 8 bases, leaving 11 bases between the germline ends. CDR3 length: 13 amino acids. The germline V gene has CDR1 MNHEY and CDR2 SMNVEV (reference sequence).